Here is one T cell receptor beta chain with its context. The antigen is unknown. V was pared by 0 bases and J by 6 bases, with 6 bases of the junction left unmatched. The CDR3 totals 16 residues. Germline V gives CDR1 LGHNA, CDR2 YSLEER. This record belongs to a study of T cell responses to AZD1222 COVID-19 vaccine. Broader study findings: AZD1222 recipients seropositive at baseline numbered only five to seven.

Here immunoSEQ multiplex PCR was the method, and the copy in TCRdb shows in-frame clones only, minus some. The data contain roughly 80,000 clones, over 75% of them singletons. J is TRBJ1-3 and V is TRBV4-3, with 9 bases matching TRBD1. The specimen comprised peripheral blood, sampled on day 0 of MenACWY control vaccination. The source is an adult in good health. For the CDR3, the DNA is TGCGCCAGCAGCCAAGATTTACGGGACAGGGTAAACACCATATATTTT. Amino acids: CASSQDLRDRVNTIYF.